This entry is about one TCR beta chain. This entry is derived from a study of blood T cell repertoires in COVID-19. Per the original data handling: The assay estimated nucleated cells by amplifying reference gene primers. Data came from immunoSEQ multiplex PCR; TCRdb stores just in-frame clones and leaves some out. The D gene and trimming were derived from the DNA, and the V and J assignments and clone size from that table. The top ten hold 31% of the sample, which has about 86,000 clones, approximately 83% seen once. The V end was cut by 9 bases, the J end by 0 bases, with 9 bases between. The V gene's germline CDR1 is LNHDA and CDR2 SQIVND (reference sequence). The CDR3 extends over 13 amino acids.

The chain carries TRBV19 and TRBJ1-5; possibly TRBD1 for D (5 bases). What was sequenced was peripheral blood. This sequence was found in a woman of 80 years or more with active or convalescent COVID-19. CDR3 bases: TGTGCCAGCGGGGGGAATAGCAATCAGCCCCAGCATTTT. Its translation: CASGGNSNQPQHF.